The text below deals with one T cell receptor beta chain. Its antigen is not identified. The CDR3 is made up of 13 amino acids. With V trimmed by 6 bases and J by 6 bases, 6 bases remained unmatched. Germline V gene lookup returns CDR1 ENHRY and CDR2 SYGVKD. This sample is drawn from a study of cytomegalovirus exposure and HLA in healthy donors. Study results and limitations: A previous analysis found most TCR beta V segments productive roughly 90% or roughly 30% of the time.

PCR amplification relied on 60 Vbeta primers (plus 13 Jbeta primers). The method was immunoSEQ multiplex PCR; TCRdb's version includes in-frame clones alone and lacks a portion of them. Of around 220,000 clones in the sample, about 70% were seen once. This sequence joins TRBV10-3 and TRBJ2-7; 9 bases map to TRBD1. Sequencing used PBMCs. This sequence was found in a young woman in good health and CMV-seronegative. CDR3: CAIRVDRGREQYF. In DNA form, the CDR3 reads TGTGCCATCAGAGTGGACAGGGGACGCGAGCAGTACTTC.